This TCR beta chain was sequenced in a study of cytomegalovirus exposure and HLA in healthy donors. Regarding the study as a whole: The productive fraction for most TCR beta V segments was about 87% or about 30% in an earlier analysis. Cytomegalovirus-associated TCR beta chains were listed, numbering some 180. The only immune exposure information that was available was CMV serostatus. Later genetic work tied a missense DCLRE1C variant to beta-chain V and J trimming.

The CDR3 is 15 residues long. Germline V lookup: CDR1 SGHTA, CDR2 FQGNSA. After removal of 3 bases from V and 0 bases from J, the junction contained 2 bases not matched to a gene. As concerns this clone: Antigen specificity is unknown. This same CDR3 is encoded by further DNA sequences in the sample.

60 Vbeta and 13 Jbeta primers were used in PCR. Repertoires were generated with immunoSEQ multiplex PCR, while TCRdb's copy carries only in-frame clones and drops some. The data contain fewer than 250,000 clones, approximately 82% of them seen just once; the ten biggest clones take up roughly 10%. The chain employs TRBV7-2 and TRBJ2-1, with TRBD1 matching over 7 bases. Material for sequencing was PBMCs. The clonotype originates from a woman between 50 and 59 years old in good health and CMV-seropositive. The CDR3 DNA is TGTGCCAGCAGCTTGACAGGGAGCTCCTACAATGAGCAGTTCTTC. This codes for CASSLTGSSYNEQFF.